This TCR beta chain was identified during a study of blood T cell repertoires in COVID-19. Germline V gene lookup returns CDR1 SGDLS and CDR2 YYNGEE. Trimming at V came to 6 bases and at J to 2 bases, leaving 9 bases not matched to a gene. The CDR3 length is 15 residues. Libraries were prepared by immunoSEQ multiplex PCR; TCRdb keeps only in-frame clonotypes and omits some of them. Here the sample spans around 270,000 clones, more than 75% being singletons. The gene calls are TRBV9 and TRBJ2-3; 7 nucleotides agree with TRBD1. Sequencing input: peripheral blood. The source is a woman between 50 and 59 years old with acute or convalescent COVID-19. CDR3 bases: TGTGCCAGCATGGTGGGGGACAGACCCACAGATACGCAGTATTTT. Translating it yields CASMVGDRPTDTQYF.